These 29 T cell receptor beta chains were sequenced from one sample in a study of blood T cells in healthy people across ages. Next came a second PCR, run for about 7 to 12 cycles, which used a sample-barcoded 5' primer along with a J-beta primer mix. TCRdb fed the 5' RACE reads into MiXCR, producing one record per CDR3 protein. Of about 1.6 million distinct CDR3 sequences detected, 34% appear once; the ten largest clones hold about 11%. The specimen was blood. The receptors stem from a woman between 25 and 40 years old in good health.

The chain is built from TRBV20-1 and TRBJ2-5; D is unresolved. The germline CDR1 and CDR2 sequences are DFQATT and SNEGSKA (reference sequence). V lost 4 bases and J 11 bases, leaving 23 bases between the germline ends. The CDR3 is 14 amino acids. CDR3 protein: CSATLGLGYNEQYF. CDR3 in DNA: TGCAGTGCTACGCTGGGCCTAGGCTACAATGAGCAGTACTTC.

This clonotype was recorded a few times. The rearrangement uses TRBV7-9 and TRBJ2-1; D not certain. The CDR3 is 13 residues long. V shed 5 bases and J shed 5 bases, with 10 bases lying between them. CDR1 SEHNR and CDR2 FQNEAQ come from the germline V gene (reference sequence). In nucleotides, the CDR3 is TGTGCCAGCAGCGTGTTAGGGCACAATGAGCAGTTCTTC. Amino acids: CASSVLGHNEQFF.

This clonotype occurred a few times. This chain links TRBV7-9 with TRBJ1-1; D remains unclear. Trimming took off 4 bases at V and 6 bases at J, with 18 bases between the two ends. The CDR3 is made up of 15 amino acids. Germline CDR1 SEHNR, CDR2 FQNEAQ (reference sequence). The CDR3 sequence is CASSSSPLGLPEAFF. The CDR3 DNA reads TGTGCCAGCAGCTCTTCGCCCCTTGGGTTGCCTGAAGCTTTCTTT.

V and J are TRBV28 and TRBJ1-1; D not resolved. Germline V gives CDR1 MDHEN, CDR2 SYDVKM. The CDR3 totals 12 residues. The ends were cut back, 5 bases at V and 9 bases at J, with 13 bases in the middle. The DNA for the CDR3 is TGTGCCAGCAGTACAAGGGTCCGGAAAGCTTTCTTT. It codes for CASSTRVRKAFF.

There are a few counts of this clonotype. This chain connects TRBV7-9 to TRBJ2-7, with TRBD2 as a possible D gene (6 bases). This CDR3 has 14 residues. Deletions cut 1 base from V and 3 bases from J, with 10 bases between. Germline assignment: CDR1 SEHNR and CDR2 FQNEAQ (reference sequence). CDR3 protein: CASSLVRGNYEQYF. CDR3 in DNA: TGTGCCAGCAGCTTAGTGCGGGGCAACTACGAGCAGTACTTC.

The genes are TRBV14 and TRBJ2-1; no definite D call. Trimming shortened V by 2 bases and J by 8 bases, and 10 bases separated the two germline ends. The CDR3 loop spans 13 amino acids. Germline-derived CDR1 and CDR2 are SGHDN and FVKESK. The CDR3 region is CASSQHSLDEQFF. In DNA, the CDR3 is TGTGCCAGCAGCCAACATTCTCTAGATGAGCAGTTCTTC.

For this clonotype: A read error may produce the germline difference seen at one junction end. The CDR3 spells CANSLTGQGAGQFF. Here the CDR3 DNA reads TGTGCCAACAGCTTAACGGGACAGGGCGCGGGGCAGTTCTTC. The rearrangement joins TRBV7-8 to TRBJ2-1; 9 positions match TRBD1. CDR1 is SGHVS and CDR2 is FQNEAQ in the germline V gene. The CDR3 totals 14 residues.

This rearrangement joins TRBV11-2 to TRBJ2-7; 7 nucleotides align to TRBD1. Looked up from germline, CDR1 is SGHAT and CDR2 is FQNNGV. V gave up 3 bases and J gave up 4 bases; unmatched junction bases: 6. This CDR3 spans 14 amino acids. CDR3 DNA: TGTGCCAGCAGCTTGAGGAGACAGGGTTACGAGCAGTACTTC. It encodes CASSLRRQGYEQYF.

This clonotype occurred many times. The chain couples TRBV29-1 to TRBJ2-7; TRBD1 matches at 12 bases. The V gene end was trimmed by 0 bases and the J gene end by 5 bases; junction bases not matched to a gene: 2. This CDR3 comprises 14 residues. Looked up from germline, CDR1 is SQVTM and CDR2 is ANQGSEA. For the CDR3, the DNA is TGCAGCGTTGAAGAGAGGGACAGGGGGCACGAGCAGTACTTC. It is translated as CSVEERDRGHEQYF.

V and J are TRBV24-1 and TRBJ2-5; TRBD1 might be the D (5 bases). TRBJ2-7 explains the end of the DNA better; the J call may be wrong. The CDR3 has 13 amino acids. The germline CDR1 and CDR2 sequences are KGHDR and SFDVKD. CDR3 in amino acids: CASAAARVFEQYF. The CDR3 DNA reads as TGTGCCTCCGCCGCCGCCAGGGTCTTCGAGCAGTACTTC.

The chain recombines TRBV6-1 with TRBJ1-4, with D unresolved. The germline V gene has CDR1 MNHNS and CDR2 SASEGT. The CDR3 runs to 15 residues. V gave up 2 bases and J gave up 7 bases, with 14 bases separating them. The CDR3 DNA is TGTGCCAGCAGTGAACGGGGAGGGTTGGTTGAAAAACTGTTTTTT. It yields the protein CASSERGGLVEKLFF.

The sample holds a few counts of this clonotype. The genes are TRBV3-1 and TRBJ1-2, with D possibly matching TRBD1 (6 bases). The CDR3 is 16 amino acids. The germline gives CDR1 LGHDT, CDR2 YNNKEL (reference sequence). The V end was cut by 3 bases, the J end by 5 bases, with 19 bases between. CDR3 nucleotides: TGTGCCAGCAGCCAGGGACTGGGGAGGGGGATTTATGGCTACACCTTC. Translating it yields CASSQGLGRGIYGYTF.

The genes are TRBV7-3 and TRBJ2-5, with TRBD2 matching 16 bases. CDR3 length equals 18 residues. CDR1 SGHTA and CDR2 FQGTGA come from the germline V gene. V trimming: 5 bases; J trimming: 3 bases; junction bases outside the gene matches: 9. CDR3 sequence: CASSLVPGLAGGEETQYF. CDR3 sequence (DNA): TGTGCCAGCAGCCTTGTCCCGGGACTAGCGGGGGGGGAAGAGACCCAGTACTTC.

The CDR3 loop reads CATSRGRGGRGNNYGYTF. The DNA for the CDR3 is TGTGCCACCAGCAGAGGTCGGGGCGGTAGGGGGAATAACTATGGCTACACCTTC. This chain links TRBV15 with TRBJ1-2; D may be TRBD1 (6 bases). The CDR3 runs to 18 residues. Trimming cost V 1 base and J 1 base, with 19 bases left between them. Germline V CDR1 and CDR2: LNHNV, YYDKDF (reference sequence).

In its sample, this clonotype was seen a few times. J is TRBJ2-5 and V is TRBV20-1, with a weak D call TRBD1 (6 bases). CDR3 size: 14 residues. Deletions cut 0 bases from V and 3 bases from J, with 11 bases between. Germline V gene lookup returns CDR1 DFQATT and CDR2 SNEGSKA (reference sequence). The CDR3 sequence: CSARDVRGKETQYF. The CDR3 coding sequence is TGCAGTGCTAGAGATGTAAGGGGGAAAGAGACCCAGTACTTC.

This clonotype came up a few times. The rearrangement joins TRBV29-1 to TRBJ2-5, with 9 bases aligning to TRBD2. Germline V gene sequence: CDR1 SQVTM, CDR2 ANQGSEA. The V segment lost 7 bases and the J segment 5 bases; nucleotides outside the gene matches: 14. The CDR3 has 15 residues. CDR3 sequence (DNA): TGCAGCGCCGCCCCCTTTAGCGGGAGTGGGGAGACCCAGTACTTC. Translating gives CSAAPFSGSGETQYF.

The V gene is TRBV27, the J gene TRBJ2-3; TRBD1 is a possible D gene (6 bases). The CDR3 runs 15 residues. Germline values: CDR1 MNHEY, CDR2 SMNVEV (reference sequence). Trimming stripped 4 bases from V and 0 bases from J, with 11 bases between. As DNA, the CDR3 is TGTGCCAGCAGTTACAGGGTAACTAGCACAGATACGCAGTATTTT. It yields the protein CASSYRVTSTDTQYF.

Remarks on this clonotype: At one end the junction does not follow the germline gene, possibly because of a read error. The DNA of the CDR3 is TGTGTCAGCAGCCGTTCAATAGTGGGCACAGATACGCAGTATTTT. As protein: CVSSRSIVGTDTQYF. This chain uses TRBV7-2 with TRBJ2-3; no reliable D call. CDR3 size: 15 residues. Germline V gene lookup returns CDR1 SGHTA and CDR2 FQGNSA.

The V gene is TRBV2, the J gene TRBJ2-7; D unclear. The closer fit of TRBJ2-5 to the DNA end suggests the J call may be wrong. CDR3 length equals 10 residues. From germline, CDR1 is SNHLY and CDR2 FYNNEI. The CDR3 bases are TGTGCCAGCAGTTTCACGACCCAGTACTTC. Amino acids: CASSFTTQYF.

This clonotype turned up a few times. This chain links TRBV28 with TRBJ1-6; D unresolved. The CDR3 sequence is 15 residues long. Germline V CDR1 and CDR2: MDHEN, SYDVKM. The V gene lost 6 bases and the J gene lost 7 bases, with 16 bases spanning the gap. The CDR3 loop reads CASSGGVGINSPLHF. CDR3 coding DNA: TGTGCCAGCAGCGGAGGAGTCGGGATAAATTCACCCCTCCACTTT.

The gene calls are TRBV6-2 or TRBV6-3 and TRBJ1-5; 10 bases fit TRBD1. The junction had 4 bases not matched to a gene; V was cut back by 2 bases and J by 0 bases. The CDR3 is 17 residues long. Germline values: CDR1 MNHEY, CDR2 SVGEGT. The CDR3 loop is CASSYGTGVYSNQPQHF. The CDR3 DNA reads TGTGCCAGCAGTTACGGGACAGGGGTTTATAGCAATCAGCCCCAGCATTTT.

V usage is TRBV5-1 and J usage is TRBJ2-1; the match to TRBD2 covers 8 bases. The V gene end was trimmed by 2 bases and the J gene end by 4 bases; junction bases not matched to a gene: 11. The germline V gene encodes CDR1 SGHRS and CDR2 YFSETQ. The CDR3 is made up of 17 amino acids. The CDR3 loop is CASSLRGGQLGYNEQFF. CDR3 in DNA: TGCGCCAGCAGCTTACGCGGGGGGCAGCTTGGGTACAATGAGCAGTTCTTC.

The chain recombines TRBV20-1 with TRBJ2-5; 10 bases are shared with TRBD2. The CDR3 contains 17 residues. V lost 0 bases to trimming and J lost 1 base; unmatched junction nucleotides: 8. CDR1 is DFQATT, CDR2 SNEGSKA, per germline (reference sequence). Here the CDR3 DNA reads TGCAGTGCTAGAGATCGATTGGCTAGCGGGAGCCAAGAGACCCAGTACTTC. Translating it yields CSARDRLASGSQETQYF.

J is TRBJ2-7 and V is TRBV27, with D perhaps TRBD2 (5 bases). Trimming took 3 bases from V and 5 from J, leaving 14 bases between them. CDR1 is MNHEY, CDR2 SMNVEV, per germline (reference sequence). This CDR3 region has 14 residues. Here the CDR3 reads CASSFRPGFDEQYF. The CDR3 DNA reads as TGTGCCAGCAGTTTCCGTCCGGGGTTCGACGAGCAGTACTTC.

The chain carries TRBV3-1 and TRBJ2-5; TRBD2 might be the D (7 bases). The CDR3 has 15 amino acids. CDR1 is LGHDT, CDR2 YNNKEL, per germline (reference sequence). Trimming took off 4 bases at V and 5 bases at J, with 17 bases between the two ends. CDR3 sequence reads: CASSPGGGFYETQYF. CDR3 DNA sequence: TGTGCCAGCAGCCCGGGGGGCGGGTTCTACGAGACCCAGTACTTC.

The chain recombines TRBV20-1 with TRBJ2-5; D not certain. The assigned J gene may be wrong: the sequence end matches TRBJ2-7 better. Germline V gives CDR1 DFQATT, CDR2 SNEGSKA (reference sequence). The CDR3 loop spans 13 amino acids. The CDR3 loop reads CSARDEDSYEQYF. CDR3 coding DNA: TGCAGTGCTAGAGATGAGGATTCCTACGAGCAGTACTTC.

In this sample, this clonotype turned up many times. The chain is built from TRBV29-1 and TRBJ2-3, with no clear D. This CDR3 contains 11 residues. With 7 bases removed from V and 4 bases from J, the gap between germline ends came to 9 bases. In germline, CDR1 is SQVTM, CDR2 ANQGSEA. The CDR3 sequence: CSALRSDTQYF. The CDR3 nucleotides read TGCAGCGCTCTCAGGTCAGATACGCAGTATTTT.

This clonotype appeared a few times. The CDR3 region has the DNA TGTGCCAGCAGTTACTCCTGGGAACGGAGTTCGGGGGGCTACACCTTC. It is translated as CASSYSWERSSGGYTF. The chain carries TRBV6-2 or TRBV6-3 and TRBJ1-2; D not certain. Germline V gene sequence: CDR1 MNHEY, CDR2 SVGEGT. The CDR3 sequence is 16 residues long. V lost 0 bases and J 8 bases, leaving 19 bases between the germline ends.

This clonotype came up a few times. The chain combines TRBV7-6 with TRBJ2-3; possibly TRBD2 for D (6 bases). V was clipped by 0 bases and J by 9 bases, with 13 bases between them. The CDR3 extends over 14 amino acids. Looked up from germline, CDR1 is SGHVS and CDR2 is FNYEAQ. The CDR3 DNA reads TGTGCCAGCAGCTTAGCGGGACTGGAAGAGACGCAGTATTTT. It translates to CASSLAGLEETQYF. Complete variable domain (other parts from reference TRBV7-6 and TRBJ2-3): GAGVSQSPRYKVTKRGQDVALRCDPISGHVSLYWYRQALGQGPEFLTYFNYEAQQDKSGLPNDRFSAERPEGSISTLTIQRTEQRDSAMYRCASSLAGLEETQYFGPGTRLTVL.